The table lists the clone carrying this T cell receptor beta chain with a few counts. Looked up from germline, CDR1 is SGDLS and CDR2 is YYNGEE. Losses at the gene ends were 0 bases for V and 0 bases for J; bases not matched to a gene: 2. The CDR3 has 16 amino acids. Original handling: It was from reference gene primer amplification that nucleated cell counts were estimated. Profiled with immunoSEQ multiplex PCR; TCRdb holds only in-frame clones, not every one. From that table come the V and J calls and clone size; the DNA was used to work out D and trimming. The profile shows about 410,000 clones, 70% to 90% of them singletons. Recruited during active infection, patients (from Seattle) were subsequently followed longitudinally. This entry comes from a study of blood T cell repertoires in COVID-19. Study overall: From the United States, Italy and Spain came samples of acute and convalescent COVID-19.

The chain couples TRBV9 to TRBJ2-3; TRBD2 matches 9 bases. Sequences were obtained from peripheral blood. The TCR comes from a middle-aged woman with COVID-19, enrolled during active disease. The CDR3 is CASSVASGVSTDTQYF. CDR3 coding DNA: TGTGCCAGCAGCGTAGCTAGCGGGGTAAGCACAGATACGCAGTATTTT.